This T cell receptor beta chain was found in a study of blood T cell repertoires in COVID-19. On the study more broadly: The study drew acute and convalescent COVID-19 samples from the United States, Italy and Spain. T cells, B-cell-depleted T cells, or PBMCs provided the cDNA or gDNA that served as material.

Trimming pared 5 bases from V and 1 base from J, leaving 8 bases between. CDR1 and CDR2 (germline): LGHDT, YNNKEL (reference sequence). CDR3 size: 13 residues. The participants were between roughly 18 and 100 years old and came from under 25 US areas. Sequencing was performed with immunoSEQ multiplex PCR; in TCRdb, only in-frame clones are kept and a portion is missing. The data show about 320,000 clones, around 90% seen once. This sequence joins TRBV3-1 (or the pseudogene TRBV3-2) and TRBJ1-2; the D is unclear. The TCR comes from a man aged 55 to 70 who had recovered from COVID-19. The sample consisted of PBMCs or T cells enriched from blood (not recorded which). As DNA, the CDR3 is TGTGCCAGCAGCGGGCTCGATAACTATGGCTACACCTTC. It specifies CASSGLDNYGYTF.